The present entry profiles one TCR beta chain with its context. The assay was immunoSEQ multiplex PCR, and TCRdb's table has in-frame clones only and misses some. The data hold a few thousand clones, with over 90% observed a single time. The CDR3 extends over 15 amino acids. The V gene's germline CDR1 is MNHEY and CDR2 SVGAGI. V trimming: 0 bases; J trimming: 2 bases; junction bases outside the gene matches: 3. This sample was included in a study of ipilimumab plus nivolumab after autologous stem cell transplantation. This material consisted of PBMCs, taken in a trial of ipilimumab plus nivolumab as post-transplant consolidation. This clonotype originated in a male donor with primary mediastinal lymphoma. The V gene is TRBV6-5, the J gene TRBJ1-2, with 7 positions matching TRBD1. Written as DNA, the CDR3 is TGTGCCAGCAGTTACTCGGGGACAGCGAACTATGGCTACACCTTC. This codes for CASSYSGTANYGYTF.